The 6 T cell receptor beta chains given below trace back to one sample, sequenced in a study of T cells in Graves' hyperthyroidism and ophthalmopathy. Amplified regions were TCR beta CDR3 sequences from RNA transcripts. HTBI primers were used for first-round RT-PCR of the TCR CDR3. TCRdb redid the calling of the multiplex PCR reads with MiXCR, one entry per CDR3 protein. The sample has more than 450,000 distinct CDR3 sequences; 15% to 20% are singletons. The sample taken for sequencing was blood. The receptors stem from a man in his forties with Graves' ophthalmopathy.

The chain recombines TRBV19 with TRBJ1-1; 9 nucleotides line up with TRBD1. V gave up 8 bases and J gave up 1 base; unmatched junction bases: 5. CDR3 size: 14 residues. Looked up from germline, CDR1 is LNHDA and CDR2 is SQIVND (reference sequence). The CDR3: CASHRGLRNTEAFF. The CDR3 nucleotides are TGTGCCAGTCACAGGGGGCTGAGGAACACTGAAGCTTTCTTT.

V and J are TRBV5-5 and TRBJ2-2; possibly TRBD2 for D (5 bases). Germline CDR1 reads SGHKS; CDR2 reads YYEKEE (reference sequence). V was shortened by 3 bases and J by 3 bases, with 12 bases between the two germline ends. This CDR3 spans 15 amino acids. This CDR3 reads CASSSWGVDTGELFF. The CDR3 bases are TGTGCCAGCAGCTCCTGGGGAGTTGACACCGGGGAGCTGTTTTTT.

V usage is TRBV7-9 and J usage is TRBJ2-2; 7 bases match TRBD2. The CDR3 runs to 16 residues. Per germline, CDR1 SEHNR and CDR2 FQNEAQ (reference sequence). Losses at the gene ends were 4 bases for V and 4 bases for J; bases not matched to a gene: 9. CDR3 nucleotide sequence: TGTGCCAGCAGCTCAGCCGGGACTACCAGCACCGGGGAGCTGTTTTTT. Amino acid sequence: CASSSAGTTSTGELFF.

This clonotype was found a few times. The CDR3, as DNA: TGTGCCAGCAGCGGACTAGTCCGTGTGTTCTTC. Its translation: CASSGLVRVFF. V usage is TRBV3-1 and J usage is TRBJ2-1, with 7 bases that match TRBD2. The V segment lost 5 bases and the J segment 15 bases; nucleotides outside the gene matches: 7. The CDR3 is 11 amino acids. Per the germline V gene, CDR1 is LGHDT and CDR2 is YNNKEL (reference sequence).

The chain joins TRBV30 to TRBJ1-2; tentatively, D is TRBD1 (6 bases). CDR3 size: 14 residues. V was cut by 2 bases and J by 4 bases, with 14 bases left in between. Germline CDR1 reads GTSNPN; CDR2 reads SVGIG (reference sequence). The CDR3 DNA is TGTGCCTGGAGTATTGGGGGCGAGGGCTATGGCTACACCTTC. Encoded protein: CAWSIGGEGYGYTF. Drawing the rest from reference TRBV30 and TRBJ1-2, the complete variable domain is SQTIHQWPATLVQPVGSPLSLECTVEGTSNPNLYWYRQAAGRGLQLLFYSVGIGQISSEVPQNLSASRPQDRQFILSSKKLLLSDSGFYLCAWSIGGEGYGYTFGSGTRLTVV.

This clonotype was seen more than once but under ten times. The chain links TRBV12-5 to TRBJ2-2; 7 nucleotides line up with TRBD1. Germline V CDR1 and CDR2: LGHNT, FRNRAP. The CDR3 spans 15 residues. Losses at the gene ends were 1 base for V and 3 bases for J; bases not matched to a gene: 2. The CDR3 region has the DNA TGTGCTAGTGGTTTGGGACAGGGATACACCGGGGAGCTGTTTTTT. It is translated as CASGLGQGYTGELFF.